A single sample gave rise to the 18 T cell receptor beta chains below, sequenced in a study of blood T cell repertoires in COVID-19. Using immunoSEQ multiplex PCR, the repertoire was profiled, and TCRdb retains in-frame clones only, with some absent. The sample holds approximately 47,000 clones; roughly 88% are singletons and the top ten take 2% to 2.5%. Material: peripheral blood. These receptors were taken from a woman aged 55-75 years with acute or convalescent COVID-19.

J is TRBJ1-5 and V is TRBV7-2; D gene uncertain. CDR1 and CDR2 (germline): SGHTA, FQGNSA. V dropped 5 bases and J dropped 6 bases, with 11 bases sitting between them. The CDR3 length is 13 residues. CDR3: CASSGGGFQPQHF. CDR3 nucleotides: TGTGCCAGCAGCGGAGGAGGGTTTCAGCCCCAGCATTTT.

The rearrangement uses TRBV7-2 and TRBJ2-1; D call uncertain. CDR1 SGHTA and CDR2 FQGNSA come from the germline V gene. The CDR3 sequence is 11 residues long. Trimming stripped 3 bases from V and 13 bases from J, with 10 bases between. The CDR3 region has the DNA TGTGCCAGCAGCTTTTCCCAGATACAGTTCTTC. This sequence encodes CASSFSQIQFF.

This chain connects TRBV7-2 to TRBJ2-7, with 10 nucleotides matching TRBD2. Unmatched junction bases numbered 4, after V lost 2 bases and J lost 6 bases. CDR1 is SGHTA, CDR2 FQGNSA, per germline. This CDR3 is built from 14 residues. For the CDR3, the DNA is TGTGCCAGCAGCTTAACTAGCGGGGTCGCCGAGCAGTACTTC. Protein product: CASSLTSGVAEQYF.

This clone was counted between two and nine times. The chain carries TRBV2 and TRBJ2-7, with TRBD2 matching over 11 bases. The junction had 14 bases not matched to a gene; V was cut back by 7 bases and J by 3 bases. Germline CDR1 and CDR2: SNHLY and FYNNEI. The CDR3 extends over 17 amino acids. In nucleotides, the CDR3 is TGTGCCAGCACCTATTCTACTAGCGGGGGTTTATTCTACGAGCAGTACTTC. It codes for CASTYSTSGGLFYEQYF. The full variable domain, rest sourced from reference TRBV2 and TRBJ2-7, is EPEVTQTPSHQVTQMGQEVILRCVPISNHLYFYWYRQILGQKVEFLVSFYNNEISEKSEIFDDQFSVERPDGSNFTLKIRSTKLEDSAMYFCASTYSTSGGLFYEQYFGPGTRLTVT.

V and J are TRBV18 and TRBJ1-5; the D gene is possibly TRBD1 (5 bases). The CDR3 has 13 amino acids. Germline V CDR1 and CDR2: KGHSH, LQKENI. The germline V and J ends were trimmed by 6 bases and 4 bases, with 10 bases remaining between them. The CDR3: CASSQGRNQPQHF. The DNA for the CDR3 is TGTGCCAGCTCTCAGGGCAGAAATCAGCCCCAGCATTTT.

The chain uses TRBV19 and TRBJ1-2, with D perhaps TRBD1 (5 bases). CDR3 length: 16 residues. Germline V gene data show CDR1 as LNHDA and CDR2 as SQIVND (reference sequence). Trimming shortened V by 2 bases and J by 4 bases, and 17 bases separated the two germline ends. CDR3 sequence: CASSIQGSLDFYGYTF. In DNA, the CDR3 is TGTGCCAGTAGTATACAGGGTTCCCTCGACTTCTATGGCTACACCTTC.

The chain couples TRBV5-1 to TRBJ1-2; tentatively, D is TRBD1 (6 bases). V was clipped by 0 bases and J by 5 bases, with 14 bases between them. Germline CDR1 and CDR2: SGHRS and YFSETQ. The CDR3 runs 15 residues. The CDR3 loop is CASSLEWADSYGYTF. In nucleotides, the CDR3 is TGCGCCAGCAGCTTGGAATGGGCGGACAGTTATGGCTACACCTTC.

This clone was picked up one time. The J gene is TRBJ2-2, the V gene TRBV28; D may be TRBD2 (6 bases). CDR1 MDHEN and CDR2 SYDVKM come from the germline V gene. The CDR3 has 14 residues. V lost 4 bases and J 5 bases, leaving 11 bases between the germline ends. The CDR3 loop is CASSSSGGTGELFF. The CDR3 DNA follows: TGTGCCAGCAGTTCCTCCGGGGGTACCGGGGAGCTGTTTTTT. Together with reference TRBV28 and TRBJ2-2, the CDR3 gives the full variable domain: DVKVTQSSRYLVKRTGEKVFLECVQDMDHENMFWYRQDPGLGLRLIYFSYDVKMKEKGDIPEGYSVSREKKERFSLILESASTNQTSMYLCASSSSGGTGELFFGEGSRLTVL.

V usage is TRBV15 and J usage is TRBJ1-2; tentatively, D is TRBD1 (6 bases). This CDR3 has 16 residues. V was shortened by 5 bases and J by 5 bases, with 21 bases between the two germline ends. Germline V lookup: CDR1 LNHNV, CDR2 YYDKDF (reference sequence). This CDR3 is CATSERGGQTLYGYTF. The CDR3 nucleotides read TGTGCCACCAGCGAGAGAGGAGGACAGACTCTTTATGGCTACACCTTC.

V and J are TRBV7-8 and TRBJ1-6; D unclear. The CDR3 runs 17 residues. Germline V lookup: CDR1 SGHVS, CDR2 FQNEAQ. V was pared by 0 bases and J by 0 bases, with 9 bases between. CDR3 sequence: CASSLAVAVSYNSPLHF. The CDR3 region has the DNA TGTGCCAGCAGCTTAGCAGTTGCAGTCTCCTATAATTCACCCCTCCACTTT.

In nucleotides, the CDR3 is TGTGCCAGTAGTGCGGACAGGGGTGGGCAGCCCCAGCATTTT. Translating it yields CASSADRGGQPQHF. The chain links TRBV19 to TRBJ1-5; 9 bases line up with TRBD1. With 5 bases clipped from V and 7 bases from J, the junction kept 6 bases outside the gene matches. Per germline, CDR1 LNHDA and CDR2 SQIVND (reference sequence). The CDR3 has 14 amino acids.

In nucleotides, the CDR3 is TGTGCCAGCAGCTTATACAGGCCCTTCTCCTACAATGAGCAGTTCTTC. Amino acids: CASSLYRPFSYNEQFF. The J gene is TRBJ2-1, the V gene TRBV11-2, with D tentatively TRBD1 (5 bases). Germline assignment: CDR1 SGHAT and CDR2 FQNNGV. Deletions cut 2 bases from V and 0 bases from J, with 11 bases between. The CDR3 extends over 16 amino acids.

This sequence joins TRBV19 and TRBJ1-1; D is uncertain. Between the trimmed V and J ends, which lost 6 bases and 0 bases, there was a span of 8 bases. The CDR3 consists of 13 residues. In germline, CDR1 is LNHDA, CDR2 SQIVND (reference sequence). CDR3 in DNA: TGTGCCAGTAGCCCGGGAGTGAACACTGAAGCTTTCTTT. As protein: CASSPGVNTEAFF.

The J gene is TRBJ2-1, the V gene TRBV5-4; perhaps TRBD2 as D (6 bases). Per the germline V gene, CDR1 is SGHNT and CDR2 is YYREEE (reference sequence). The CDR3 loop spans 13 amino acids. The V end was cut by 2 bases, the J end by 9 bases, with 12 bases between. The CDR3 DNA reads as TGTGCCAGCAGCTTTCTAGCGAGTGGTGAGCAGTTCTTC. Translation: CASSFLASGEQFF.

The chain joins TRBV11-3 to TRBJ1-2, with D hard to call. The V gene's germline CDR1 is SGHNT and CDR2 YENEEA. The CDR3 has 12 amino acids. The V gene lost 6 bases and the J gene lost 6 bases, with 11 bases spanning the gap. CDR3 amino acids: CASRTDGDGYTF. As DNA, the CDR3 is TGTGCCAGCAGGACCGACGGAGATGGCTACACCTTC.

The chain employs TRBV18 and TRBJ2-1; D gene uncertain. This CDR3 comprises 14 residues. V shed 4 bases and J shed 8 bases, with 15 bases lying between them. Germline V CDR1 and CDR2: KGHSH, LQKENI. The CDR3 protein is CASSRSPRYYEQFF. The DNA of the CDR3 is TGTGCCAGCTCACGTTCACCAAGATACTATGAGCAGTTCTTC. Complete variable domain (other parts from reference TRBV18 and TRBJ2-1): NAGVMQNPRHLVRRRGQEARLRCSPMKGHSHVYWYRQLPEEGLKFMVYLQKENIIDESGMPKERFSAEFPKEGPSILRIQQVVRGDSAAYFCASSRSPRYYEQFFGPGTRLTVL.

The chain links TRBV4-1 to TRBJ1-1; tentatively, D is TRBD1 (5 bases). The V gene's germline CDR1 is MGHRA and CDR2 YSYEKL. This CDR3 comprises 16 residues. V shed 4 bases and J shed 2 bases, with 17 bases lying between them. The CDR3 DNA reads as TGCGCCAGCAGCCTAGAGCTACAGGCGGCTAACACTGAAGCTTTCTTT. Protein product: CASSLELQAANTEAFF.

The rearrangement uses TRBV4-2 and TRBJ1-5; D possibly corresponds to TRBD1 (5 bases). Trimming pared 2 bases from V and 0 bases from J, leaving 8 bases between. The length of the CDR3 is 15 residues. Germline CDR1 is LGHNA and CDR2 is YNFKEQ. Here the CDR3 reads CASSQNRYSNQPQHF. CDR3 in DNA: TGTGCCAGCAGCCAAAACAGGTATAGCAATCAGCCCCAGCATTTT.